The rows below give T cell receptor beta chains drawn from one sample of a study of graft-versus-host responses after intestinal transplantation. The repertoire was sequenced with immunoSEQ multiplex PCR; TCRdb's copy has only in-frame clones and lacks some. The sample comprises approximately 50,000 clones, approximately 90% of which are singletons, and approximately 1.6% rests with the top ten. This specimen consisted of PBMCs, obtained 26 days after transplant. Receptors were obtained from a human patient who received an intestinal transplant, so some T cells may come from the graft donor. Each CDR3 is given with its conserved first and last residue. D genes are given only for firm matches. The listing skips clone size in some rows; elsewhere it reads once, few, many or a size class.

abundance,d_gene,j_gene,v_gene,CDR3nt,CDR3aa
.,.,TRBJ1-6,TRBV4-1,TGCGCCAGCAGCCAAGAAGCACAGAATTCACCCCTCCACTTT,CASSQEAQNSPLHF
.,.,TRBJ2-5,TRBV5-1,TGCGCCAGCAGCTTGTGGGAGGAAGAGACCCAGTACTTC,CASSLWEEETQYF
.,TRBD1,TRBJ2-7,TRBV13,TGTGCCAGCAGCTTAGGGGGACAGGGTGGCTCCTACGAGCAGTACTTC,CASSLGGQGGSYEQYF
.,.,TRBJ2-1,TRBV30,TGTGCCTGGACCTACGACAATGAGCAGTTCTTC,CAWTYDNEQFF
.,.,TRBJ1-2,TRBV2,TGTGCCAGCAGTCTACGAAAGGCACAGGTCTATGGCTACACCTTC,CASSLRKAQVYGYTF
.,TRBD1,TRBJ1-2,TRBV14,TGTGCCAGCAGCCAGTTAACAGGGGATGATGGCTACACCTTC,CASSQLTGDDGYTF
.,TRBD1,TRBJ1-5,TRBV28,TGTGCCAGCAGTTCACCGACAGGACAGGGATATCAGCCCCAGCATTTT,CASSSPTGQGYQPQHF
once,.,TRBJ2-7,TRBV6-6,TGTGCCAGCAGTTACCTTACAGGGAACGAGCAGTACTTC,CASSYLTGNEQYF
once,TRBD1,TRBJ1-1,TRBV25-1,TGTGCCAGCGCCCGACAGGGCGGGAACACTGAAGCTTTCTTT,CASARQGGNTEAFF
.,TRBD1,TRBJ2-2,TRBV6-5,TGTGCCAGCAGTTCCCCCGGGACAGACCCCACCGGGGAGCTGTTTTTT,CASSSPGTDPTGELFF
.,TRBD1,TRBJ1-1,TRBV25-1,TGTGCCAGCAGTCTCCCTAGGTCAGGGGGCGGTACTGAAGCTTTCTTT,CASSLPRSGGGTEAFF
.,TRBD1,TRBJ1-1,TRBV2,TGTGCCAGCACCGGGACAGCGAGAAACACTGAAGCTTTCTTT,CASTGTARNTEAFF
.,TRBD2,TRBJ2-2,TRBV11-1,TGTGCCAGCAGCTTAGATATGCGGGAGTTGCCCGGGGAGCTGTTTTTT,CASSLDMRELPGELFF
.,.,TRBJ2-3,TRBV27,TGTGCCAGCAGCTACAGCACAGATACGCAGTATTTT,CASSYSTDTQYF
once,.,TRBJ2-3,TRBV4-1,TGCGCCAGCAGCCAAATCTTAGCGATTGGGGTCACAGATACGCAGTATTTT,CASSQILAIGVTDTQYF
.,TRBD1,TRBJ1-4,TRBV28,TGTGCCAGCAGTTCTCGACAGGGGATTCGGTGGGGGAATGAAAAACTGTTTTTT,CASSSRQGIRWGNEKLFF
.,.,TRBJ1-1,TRBV4-1,TGCGCCAGCAGCCAAGATGTCCCTAACACTGAAGCTTTCTTT,CASSQDVPNTEAFF
.,.,TRBJ2-1,TRBV25-1,TGTGCCAGCAGTGATCAGGGATGGGTCCCTAGGGATGAGCAGTTCTTC,CASSDQGWVPRDEQFF